This entry lists 29 T cell receptor beta chains sequenced from one sample in a study of T cell changes during pregnancy in multiple sclerosis. The protocol was immunoSEQ multiplex PCR, while the TCRdb copy is restricted to in-frame clones and leaves out a portion. Here the sample spans roughly 93,000 clones, approximately 89% being singletons. The sequences come from peripheral blood, collected before pregnancy. The receptors stem from a female donor with multiple sclerosis, enrolled in a pregnancy study.

The CDR3 protein is CASSSTGISYEQYF. Here the CDR3 DNA reads TGTGCCAGCAGTTCTACAGGGATTTCCTACGAGCAGTACTTC. V gene TRBV2 combines with J gene TRBJ2-7; D is possibly TRBD1 (6 bases). Trimming took off 5 bases at V and 1 base at J, with 12 bases between the two ends. CDR1 SNHLY and CDR2 FYNNEI come from the germline V gene. This CDR3 comprises 14 residues.

The chain employs TRBV7-9 and TRBJ1-2; a possible D gene is TRBD1 (5 bases). The CDR3 length is 12 residues. Trimming stripped 5 bases from V and 8 bases from J, with 12 bases between. Germline V gene sequence: CDR1 SEHNR, CDR2 FQNEAQ (reference sequence). As DNA, the CDR3 is TGTGCCAGCAGCCGGGACTTAAAGGGCTACACCTTC. Translated: CASSRDLKGYTF. Based on the CDR3 plus reference TRBV7-9 and TRBJ1-2, the full variable domain is DTGVSQNPRHKITKRGQNVTFRCDPISEHNRLYWYRQTLGQGPEFLTYFQNEAQLEKSRLLSDRFSAERPKGSFSTLEIQRTEQGDSAMYLCASSRDLKGYTFGSGTRLTVV.

This rearrangement joins TRBV12-5 to TRBJ2-7, with D possibly being TRBD1 (6 bases). CDR1 is LGHNT, CDR2 FRNRAP, per germline. V gave up 7 bases and J gave up 2 bases, with 12 bases separating them. There are 13 residues in the CDR3. The CDR3 sequence: CASAYGQTYEQYF. The CDR3, as DNA: TGTGCTAGTGCCTATGGACAGACCTACGAGCAGTACTTC.

V gene TRBV11-2 combines with J gene TRBJ2-7; D remains unclear. V was trimmed by 5 bases and J by 3 bases, leaving 14 bases between them. The CDR3 contains 14 residues. Germline loops: CDR1 SGHAT, CDR2 FQNNGV. CDR3 protein: CASSPFKTVYEQYF. For the CDR3, the DNA is TGTGCCAGCAGCCCTTTCAAAACTGTCTACGAGCAGTACTTC.

The rearrangement links TRBV6-5 to TRBJ2-1; 12 bases fit TRBD2. The CDR3 has 13 residues. Trimming cost V 8 bases and J 7 bases; bases outside gene matches: 3. In germline, CDR1 is MNHEY, CDR2 SVGAGI. The CDR3 DNA reads TGTGCCAGCGCTAGCGGGGGGGTTAATGAGCAGTTCTTC. Translation gives CASASGGVNEQFF.

This clone was seen just once. The chain joins TRBV9 to TRBJ2-3; TRBD1 matches at 9 bases. The CDR3 length is 15 residues. Germline lookup yields CDR1 SGDLS and CDR2 YYNGEE. J lost 0 bases, V lost 4 bases, and 3 bases had no gene match. CDR3 in amino acids: CASSWGTGSTDTQYF. CDR3 nucleotide sequence: TGTGCCAGCAGCTGGGGGACAGGGAGCACAGATACGCAGTATTTT. The variable domain in full, with the rest retrieved from reference TRBV9 and TRBJ2-3, is DSGVTQTPKHLITATGQRVTLRCSPRSGDLSVYWYQQSLDQGLQFLIQYYNGEERAKGNILERFSAQQFPDLHSELNLSSLELGDSALYFCASSWGTGSTDTQYFGPGTRLTVL.

The chain joins TRBV28 to TRBJ2-1; 10 nucleotides align to TRBD2. The CDR3 runs to 14 residues. The V gene's germline CDR1 is MDHEN and CDR2 SYDVKM. The junction had 6 bases not matched to a gene; V was cut back by 3 bases and J by 10 bases. CDR3: CASSFLTLAGEQFF. The CDR3 DNA sequence: TGTGCCAGCAGTTTCCTTACACTAGCGGGAGAGCAGTTCTTC.

In this sample, this clone turned up a few times. The chain joins TRBV19 to TRBJ1-5; TRBD1 aligns across 7 bases. V was pared by 5 bases and J by 1 base, with 11 bases of the junction left unmatched. Germline V gives CDR1 LNHDA, CDR2 SQIVND (reference sequence). This CDR3 contains 17 residues. The CDR3 region has the DNA TGTGCCAGTAGTTCCCGAGCCGACAGGGTGAGCAATCAGCCCCAGCATTTT. Encoded protein: CASSSRADRVSNQPQHF.

The V and J genes are TRBV7-6 and TRBJ1-6, with TRBD1 identical over 7 bases. Trimming took 6 bases from V and 10 from J; bases not matched to a gene: 12. The CDR3 contains 15 residues. CDR1 is SGHVS and CDR2 is FNYEAQ in the germline V gene. CDR3 bases: TGTGCCAGCAGTCAGACAGGGACGTTAGAATCACCCCTCCACTTT. Protein product: CASSQTGTLESPLHF.

The gene calls are TRBV28 and TRBJ2-7; weak D call: TRBD2 (5 bases). Germline values: CDR1 MDHEN, CDR2 SYDVKM. Between the trimmed V and J ends, which lost 8 bases and 3 bases, there was a span of 11 bases. This CDR3 comprises 12 residues. The CDR3 DNA sequence: TGTGCCAGCTCCCCAGCGGTCTACGAGCAGTACTTC. This encodes CASSPAVYEQYF.

The V and J genes are TRBV29-1 and TRBJ1-2, with D tentatively TRBD1 (6 bases). There are 13 residues in the CDR3. CDR1 and CDR2 from the germline V gene are SQVTM and ANQGSEA. Trimming stripped 0 bases from V and 4 bases from J, with 9 bases between. CDR3 region: CSVEDPRGYGYTF. The CDR3 nucleotides are TGCAGCGTTGAAGATCCCAGGGGCTATGGCTACACCTTC.

The J gene is TRBJ2-3, the V gene TRBV5-1; tentative D call: TRBD1 (5 bases). CDR3 length: 14 amino acids. V was pared by 0 bases and J by 2 bases, with 7 bases between. Germline lookup yields CDR1 SGHRS and CDR2 YFSETQ. CDR3 amino acids: CASSLETDTDTQYF. DNA of the CDR3: TGCGCCAGCAGCTTGGAGACAGACACAGATACGCAGTATTTT.

The chain couples TRBV5-1 to TRBJ2-7; D might be TRBD1 (6 bases). The V gene's germline CDR1 is SGHRS and CDR2 YFSETQ. This CDR3 has 13 residues. V was shortened by 2 bases and J by 2 bases, with 8 bases between the two germline ends. The CDR3 loop is CASSFGGPYEQYF. CDR3 sequence (DNA): TGCGCCAGCAGCTTTGGGGGCCCCTACGAGCAGTACTTC.

V usage is TRBV6-5 and J usage is TRBJ1-2; 8 nucleotides line up with TRBD1. Germline V CDR1 and CDR2: MNHEY, SVGAGI. The CDR3 has 13 residues. After removal of 6 bases from V and 3 bases from J, the junction contained 3 bases not matched to a gene. The CDR3 sequence: CASRRTGYYGYTF. The CDR3 DNA reads TGTGCCAGCAGGCGGACAGGGTACTATGGCTACACCTTC.

V and J are TRBV5-4 and TRBJ1-2; 8 positions agree with TRBD1. CDR1 and CDR2 from the germline V gene are SGHNT and YYREEE (reference sequence). V was pared by 1 base and J by 2 bases, with 13 bases of the junction left unmatched. The CDR3 length is 18 residues. CDR3 region: CASSLNGQGPINNYGYTF. The DNA of the CDR3 is TGTGCCAGCAGCTTGAACGGACAGGGACCAATAAACAACTATGGCTACACCTTC.

The chain combines TRBV4-2 with TRBJ2-5; a possible D gene is TRBD2 (5 bases). CDR1 and CDR2 from the germline V gene are LGHNA and YNFKEQ. The CDR3 spans 14 residues. Trimming cost V 1 base and J 5 bases, with 11 bases left between them. Here the CDR3 reads CASSQVALGETQYF. The CDR3 DNA reads TGTGCCAGCAGCCAAGTAGCGCTCGGGGAGACCCAGTACTTC.

The chain recombines TRBV21-1 with TRBJ2-3; TRBD2 was called by the table and not checked on the DNA. TRBV21-1 is a listed pseudogene. This CDR3 has 15 residues. In DNA, the CDR3 is TGTGCCAGCAGCCCTAGCGGGAGCGAGGCAGATACGCAGTATTTT. Amino acids: CASSPSGSEADTQYF.

The chain joins TRBV4-1 to TRBJ2-7; 9 nucleotides line up with TRBD2. Germline CDR1 is MGHRA and CDR2 is YSYEKL. The V and J ends lost 0 bases and 4 bases, in that order; junction bases with no gene match: 7. The CDR3 runs 16 residues. Here the CDR3 reads CASSQDLPSGAYEQYF. The DNA of the CDR3 is TGCGCCAGCAGCCAAGATCTTCCTAGCGGGGCTTACGAGCAGTACTTC.

CDR3 region: CASSVSPGGPNYNEQFF. CDR3 DNA sequence: TGTGCCAGCAGCGTATCGCCAGGCGGGCCCAATTACAATGAGCAGTTCTTC. The chain couples TRBV9 to TRBJ2-1; a possible D gene is TRBD2 (5 bases). CDR1 is SGDLS, CDR2 YYNGEE, per germline. This CDR3 is 17 amino acids long. Trimming cost V 1 base and J 4 bases, with 18 bases left between them.

The chain couples TRBV30 to TRBJ2-1; 9 nucleotides align to TRBD2. Losses at the gene ends were 0 bases for V and 4 bases for J; bases not matched to a gene: 13. The CDR3 contains 18 residues. Germline CDR1 is GTSNPN and CDR2 is SVGIG (reference sequence). CDR3 amino acids: CAWSVRRSGRTSYNEQFF. CDR3 coding DNA: TGTGCCTGGAGTGTACGACGAAGCGGGAGGACCTCTTACAATGAGCAGTTCTTC. The full variable domain, with the rest looked up from reference TRBV30 and TRBJ2-1, is SQTIHQWPATLVQPVGSPLSLECTVEGTSNPNLYWYRQAAGRGLQLLFYSVGIGQISSEVPQNLSASRPQDRQFILSSKKLLLSDSGFYLCAWSVRRSGRTSYNEQFFGPGTRLTVL.

The chain carries TRBV11-2 and TRBJ1-1, with D maybe TRBD1 (6 bases). Germline assignment: CDR1 SGHAT and CDR2 FQNNGV. The CDR3 is 13 amino acids. V was clipped by 3 bases and J by 4 bases, with 9 bases between them. The CDR3 DNA sequence: TGTGCCAGCAGCTTCAACAGGGTCACTGAAGCTTTCTTT. Translation: CASSFNRVTEAFF.

V usage is TRBV2 and J usage is TRBJ2-1; 8 bases line up with TRBD1. The V and J ends lost 7 bases and 1 base, in that order; junction bases with no gene match: 3. CDR1 and CDR2 from the germline V gene are SNHLY and FYNNEI. CDR3 size: 14 residues. The chain's CDR3 is CASIGTGSYNEQFF. CDR3 sequence (DNA): TGTGCCAGCATCGGGACAGGATCCTACAATGAGCAGTTCTTC.

The chain links TRBV6-6 to TRBJ2-3; D gene ambiguous. CDR3 length: 15 residues. The germline gives CDR1 MNHNY, CDR2 SVGAGI (reference sequence). Trimming left V 2 bases short and J 1 base short, with 10 bases between. This CDR3 is CASSYGSAGTDTQYF. The CDR3 DNA follows: TGTGCCAGCAGTTACGGATCGGCGGGCACAGATACGCAGTATTTT.

This chain links TRBV7-2 with TRBJ1-1; 8 nucleotides match TRBD1. The CDR3 spans 14 residues. Germline V lookup: CDR1 SGHTA, CDR2 FQGNSA. With 4 bases clipped from V and 1 base from J, the junction kept 2 bases outside the gene matches. The CDR3 DNA reads as TGTGCCAGCAGCTACGGACAGGGGAACACTGAAGCTTTCTTT. Its translation is CASSYGQGNTEAFF.

This chain links TRBV19 with TRBJ1-1; 10 positions match TRBD1. CDR1 and CDR2 from the germline V gene are LNHDA and SQIVND (reference sequence). The trim removed 7 bases at V and 10 bases at J, leaving 12 bases unmatched. The CDR3 consists of 14 residues. DNA for the CDR3: TGTGCCAGTACCCCCAGGACAGGGGGATTCGGAGCTTTCTTT. The encoded protein is CASTPRTGGFGAFF.

The genes are TRBV25-1 and TRBJ1-2; D perhaps matches TRBD1 (6 bases). Per germline, CDR1 MGHDK and CDR2 SYGVNS. The V end was cut by 5 bases, the J end by 2 bases, with 12 bases between. The CDR3 extends over 14 amino acids. As DNA, the CDR3 is TGTGCCAGCAGTCGGACAGCTCTGAACTATGGCTACACCTTC. This codes for CASSRTALNYGYTF.

The chain employs TRBV5-1 and TRBJ1-1, with 8 bases lining up with TRBD1. The germline gives CDR1 SGHRS, CDR2 YFSETQ. Trimming at V came to 4 bases and at J to 5 bases, leaving 7 bases not matched to a gene. CDR3 length equals 14 residues. The DNA for the CDR3 is TGCGCCAGCAGCGGGAACAGGGGGGGTACTGAAGCTTTCTTT. This translates into CASSGNRGGTEAFF.

V and J are TRBV29-1 and TRBJ2-7; a weak D match, TRBD1 (5 bases). Per germline, CDR1 SQVTM and CDR2 ANQGSEA. There are 12 residues in the CDR3. Between the trimmed V and J ends, which lost 5 bases and 2 bases, there was a span of 10 bases. The CDR3 sequence is CSVLTATYEQYF. The CDR3 DNA reads TGCAGCGTTTTGACAGCTACCTACGAGCAGTACTTC.

A word on this clone: The same CDR3 also results from other DNA sequences found in this sample. The CDR3 is CATSRDRGSNQPQHF. The CDR3 DNA follows: TGTGCCACCAGCAGAGATAGGGGAAGCAATCAGCCCCAGCATTTT. The V gene is TRBV15, the J gene TRBJ1-5; tentative D call: TRBD1 (5 bases). The CDR3 length is 15 residues. Germline lookup yields CDR1 LNHNV and CDR2 YYDKDF (reference sequence). V was pared by 0 bases and J by 1 base, with 7 bases between. Supplemented by reference TRBV15 and TRBJ1-5, the full variable domain reads DAMVIQNPRYQVTQFGKPVTLSCSQTLNHNVMYWYQQKSSQAPKLLFHYYDKDFNNEADTPDNFQSRRPNTSFCFLDIRSPGLGDTAMYLCATSRDRGSNQPQHFGDGTRLSIL.